The rows below give T cell receptor beta chains drawn from one sample of a study of T-cell reconstitution after alpha-beta-depleted transplantation in children. TCRdb reprocessed the PCR reads via MiXCR and lists one record per CDR3 protein. The sample has 300,000 or so distinct CDR3 sequences; approximately 9.6% are singletons. This material consisted of PBMCs from the stem cell graft donor, taken from the stem cell graft. The origin of the receptors is a human donor who donated a stem cell graft to a child with SCID. The CDR3 runs from the conserved cysteine through the conserved F or W. The order of the fields is J gene, clone size, D gene, V gene, CDR3 protein, CDR3 DNA. D genes are given only for firm matches. Not every row has a clone size; where given, it reads once, few, many or a size class.

TRBJ2-7 few - TRBV7-9 CASSKDRNSYEQYF TGTGCCAGCAGTAAGGACAGAAACTCCTACGAGCAGTACTTC
TRBJ2-3 - - TRBV5-6 CASSSLLIHGRGSTQYF TGTGCCAGCAGCTCCCTACTGATACATGGACGGGGGAGTACGCAGTATTTT
TRBJ2-6 - TRBD1 TRBV12-5 CASGFKGQVHSGANVLTF TGTGCTAGTGGTTTCAAGGGACAGGTCCACTCTGGGGCCAACGTCCTGACTTTC
TRBJ1-1 - - TRBV20-1 CSAFKGNTEAFF TGCAGTGCTTTTAAGGGGAACACTGAAGCTTTCTTT
TRBJ2-3 - - TRBV5-1 CASSRAGWTDTQYF TGCGCCAGCAGTAGGGCAGGTTGGACAGATACGCAGTATTTT
TRBJ1-3 - TRBD1 TRBV7-9 CAGGQGASGNTIYF TGTGCCGGGGGACAGGGTGCGTCTGGAAACACCATATATTTT
TRBJ1-1 many - TRBV10-2 CASSEKARMNTEAFF TGCGCCAGCAGTGAGAAGGCGAGAATGAACACTGAAGCTTTCTTT
TRBJ2-3 few - TRBV20-1 CSARVPGGGTADTQYF TGCAGTGCTAGAGTCCCCGGTGGTGGGACTGCAGATACGCAGTATTTT
TRBJ2-7 - - TRBV6-1 CASSGLQRYEQYF TGTGCCAGCAGTGGGTTACAGCGCTACGAGCAGTACTTC
TRBJ1-1 many - TRBV27 CASSEAGTEAFF TGTGCCAGCAGTGAGGCAGGGACTGAAGCTTTCTTT
TRBJ2-7 - - TRBV19 CASSSGAVNEQYF TGTGCCAGTAGTAGCGGGGCCGTGAACGAGCAGTACTTC
TRBJ2-1 few TRBD2 TRBV7-8 CASSLSLAGGHNEQFF TGTGCCAGCAGCCTCTCACTAGCGGGGGGGCACAATGAGCAGTTCTTC
TRBJ1-2 few - TRBV12-3/TRBV12-4 CASSKALAYGYTF TGTGCCAGCAGTAAAGCATTGGCATACGGCTACACCTTC
TRBJ2-5 few TRBD2 TRBV12-3/TRBV12-4 CASIRGDGETQYF TGTGCCAGTATCCGGGGGGACGGGGAGACCCAGTACTTC
TRBJ2-6 many - TRBV7-9 CASSLGATGANVLTF TGTGCCAGCAGCTTAGGAGCTACTGGGGCCAACGTCCTGACTTTC